This is a list of T cell receptor beta chains from one sample in a study of T cell repertoires in cytomegalovirus infection. Each CDR3 protein gets one entry after TCRdb re-called the reads with MiXCR. The sample yields about 920,000 distinct CDR3 sequences, roughly 30% seen once. These receptors are not linked to any known antigen. This specimen was cultured CD8+ T cells from PBMCs, taken from culture after CMV antigen stimulation. Every receptor here comes from a human donor in good health (CMV status not recorded). Some clones in this sample may be carry-over from other donors' samples. CDR3s include the opening cysteine and the closing phenylalanine or tryptophan. D genes are given only for firm matches. Clone size is stated in some rows and not others, as once, few, many or a class when expanded.

d_gene	j_gene	abundance	v_gene	CDR3nt	CDR3aa
TRBD2	TRBJ2-7	many	TRBV7-2	TGTGCCAGCAGCTTAGCTAGCGGGGGATTCTACGAGCAGTACTTC	CASSLASGGFYEQYF
-	TRBJ2-3	-	TRBV9	TGTGCCAGCAGCCTTGAAAAAGCGGCAGATACGCAGTATTTT	CASSLEKAADTQYF
TRBD1	TRBJ1-2	-	TRBV27	TGTGCCAGCAGTGAGGGACAGGGGGTCGGTGACTACACCTTC	CASSEGQGVGDYTF
TRBD1	TRBJ1-1	-	TRBV20-1	TGCAGTGCCAGTGTGGGCCCGGGACAGGGGCGAAGGATCATGGACACTGAAGCTTTCTTT	CSASVGPGQGRRIMDTEAFF
-	TRBJ2-7	few	TRBV6-8	TGTGCCAGCAAGAGACAGGGAGGCTACGAGCAGTACTTC	CASKRQGGYEQYF
-	TRBJ2-3	-	TRBV7-6	TGTGCCACCCAAAAGGGGGGCACAGATACGCAGTATTTT	CATQKGGTDTQYF
TRBD1	TRBJ2-7	few	TRBV6-1	TGTGCCAGCAGTGATTGGACAGGGGGACACGAGCAGTACTTC	CASSDWTGGHEQYF
-	TRBJ1-1	few	TRBV7-9	TGTGCCAGCACCGTCGATGGGGGGACTGAAGCTTTCTTT	CASTVDGGTEAFF
-	TRBJ2-3	many	TRBV7-2	TGTGCCAGCAGCTTAGGCGGACAGCGCACAGATACGCAGTATTTT	CASSLGGQRTDTQYF
TRBD1	TRBJ1-5	few	TRBV2	TGTGCCAGCAGGGGACAGGGTACGGTATGGCCCCAGCATTTT	CASRGQGTVWPQHF
-	TRBJ1-6	-	TRBV11-3	TGTGCCAGCAGCTTAGAGGACGGTTCACCCCTCCACTTT	CASSLEDGSPLHF
TRBD2	TRBJ2-1	many	TRBV20-1	TGCAGTGGCGGACTAGCGGGTGTCTCCTACAATGAGCAGTTCTTC	CSGGLAGVSYNEQFF
-	TRBJ1-2	-	TRBV5-6	TGTGCCAGCAGCTTTGGAGGGAGTCGATATGGCTACACCTTC	CASSFGGSRYGYTF
-	TRBJ2-2	-	TRBV29-1	TGCAGCGTTGACTCACTAGCCACCGGGGAGCTGTTTTTT	CSVDSLATGELFF
-	TRBJ2-4	-	TRBV7-6	TGTGCCAGCAGCGTCAGGGGCATGAACATTCAGTACTTC	CASSVRGMNIQYF
TRBD2	TRBJ2-3	-	TRBV25-1	TGTGCCAGCAGTCGACTAGCGGGGCGTCGCACAGATACGCAGTATTTT	CASSRLAGRRTDTQYF
-	TRBJ2-1	once	TRBV5-3	TGTGCCAGCAGCTTGGTGGAGTGCAATGAGCAGTTCTTC	CASSLVECNEQFF
TRBD1	TRBJ2-1	few	TRBV27	TGTGCCAGCAGTCCCCAGCCGGGACAGGGGTACTACAATGAGCAGTTCTTC	CASSPQPGQGYYNEQFF
TRBD1	TRBJ2-4	few	TRBV19	TGTGCCAGTCCAAGATGCCGGGACAGGGCCCTACCCGATTCCAAAAACATTCAGTACTTC	CASPRCRDRALPDSKNIQYF
-	TRBJ2-1	many	TRBV12-3/TRBV12-4	TGTGCCAGCAGCCAATACTCCGTACCTTATGCGTCCTACAATGAGCAGTTCTTC	CASSQYSVPYASYNEQFF
-	TRBJ2-1	few	TRBV12-3/TRBV12-4	TGTGCCAGCAGTTTAGAGCAGATCTCCTACAATGAGCAGTTCTTC	CASSLEQISYNEQFF
-	TRBJ2-7	many	TRBV7-9	TGTGCCAGCAGCCCCCGTGGCAGAACCTACGAGCAGTACTTC	CASSPRGRTYEQYF
TRBD1	TRBJ1-5	few	TRBV2	TGTGCCAGCAGTGACCCCGACAGGGGGCGGAATCAGCCCCAGCATTTT	CASSDPDRGRNQPQHF
-	TRBJ1-5	-	TRBV5-8	TGTGCCAGCAGCTTACCGCGGTGGGTGAGCAATCAGCCCCAGCATTTT	CASSLPRWVSNQPQHF
-	TRBJ1-1	-	TRBV5-4	TGTGCCAGCGGGGGAGAGACATCCTTGGCTGAAGCTTTCTTT	CASGGETSLAEAFF
-	TRBJ2-1	-	TRBV28	TGTGCCAGCAGCCCCCAGAGGGAGCCCAATGAGCAGTTCTTC	CASSPQREPNEQFF
-	TRBJ2-7	-	TRBV4-2	TGTGCCAGCAGCCAAGATCGTGAGGGTCGGAAGAACGAGCAGTACTTC	CASSQDREGRKNEQYF
-	TRBJ1-1	few	TRBV10-3	TGTGCCATCAGCACAGCGGGTCTAAACACTGAAGCTTTCTTT	CAISTAGLNTEAFF
-	TRBJ2-1	-	TRBV7-3	TGTACCAGCAGCTTAGGGTCAGGATACAATGAGCAGTTCTTC	CTSSLGSGYNEQFF
-	TRBJ1-6	-	TRBV25-1	TGTGCCAGCAGTGAATATCCCCAGGGGAGCTTTTCACCCCTCCACTTT	CASSEYPQGSFSPLHF
-	TRBJ2-1	many	TRBV6-1	TGTGCCAGCACTCCGGGTTCGGGTGAGCAGTTCTTC	CASTPGSGEQFF
TRBD2	TRBJ2-1	-	TRBV12-5	TGTGCTAGTGGTTTGCCTAGGGGGGGACTAGCTTCCAATGAGCAGTTCTTC	CASGLPRGGLASNEQFF
TRBD1	TRBJ1-2	few	TRBV7-2	TGTGCCAGCAGCTTAGCCGGGACAGGGGAGGACTATGGCTACACCTTC	CASSLAGTGEDYGYTF
-	TRBJ1-3	few	TRBV7-9	TGTGCCAGCATCATGTGGGACGGGAGGTACGGAAACACCATATATTTT	CASIMWDGRYGNTIYF
-	TRBJ2-5	-	TRBV5-5	TGTGCCAGCAGCTCAGCGGTGTACCAAGAGACCCAGTACTTC	CASSSAVYQETQYF
TRBD1	TRBJ1-1	-	TRBV6-5	TGTGCCAGCGGTTGGTTAGGACAGGGCGACACTGAAGCTTTCTTT	CASGWLGQGDTEAFF